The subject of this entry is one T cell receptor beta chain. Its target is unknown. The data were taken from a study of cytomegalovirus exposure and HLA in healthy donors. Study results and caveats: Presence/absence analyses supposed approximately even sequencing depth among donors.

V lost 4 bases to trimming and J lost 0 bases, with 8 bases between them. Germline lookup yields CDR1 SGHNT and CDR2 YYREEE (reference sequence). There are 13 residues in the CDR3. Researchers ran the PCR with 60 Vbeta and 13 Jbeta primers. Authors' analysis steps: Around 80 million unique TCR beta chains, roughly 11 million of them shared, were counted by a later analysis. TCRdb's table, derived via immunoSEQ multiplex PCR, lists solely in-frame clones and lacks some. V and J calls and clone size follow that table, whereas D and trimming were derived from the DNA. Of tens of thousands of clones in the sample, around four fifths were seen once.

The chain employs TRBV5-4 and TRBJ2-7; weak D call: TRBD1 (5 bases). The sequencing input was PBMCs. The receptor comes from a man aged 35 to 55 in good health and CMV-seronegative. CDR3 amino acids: CASSADSSYEQYF. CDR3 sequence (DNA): TGTGCCAGCAGCGCCGACAGCTCCTACGAGCAGTACTTC.